Below, 16 T cell receptor beta chains from the same sample are listed, as sequenced in a study of T cells after somatic rescue of genetic block. Generated by immunoSEQ multiplex PCR, the TCRdb table keeps only in-frame clones and is missing some. The table has fewer than 150,000 clones, about 89% seen once. The sample comprised peripheral blood mononuclear cells (PBMCs). The receptors stem from a woman aged 18-29 years.

The chain carries TRBV7-2 and TRBJ2-7; weak D call: TRBD1 (6 bases). Between the trimmed V and J ends, which lost 6 bases and 6 bases, there was a span of 12 bases. The CDR3 has 12 residues. The germline V gene has CDR1 SGHTA and CDR2 FQGNSA. The CDR3 reads CASSSQGLEQYF. CDR3 DNA sequence: TGTGCCAGCAGTTCACAGGGCCTCGAGCAGTACTTC.

This chain joins TRBV6-5 and TRBJ1-1, with TRBD1 matching 9 bases. CDR3 size: 15 residues. The J segment lost 7 bases and the V segment lost 0 bases, leaving 6 bases of the junction unmatched. Germline V gene data show CDR1 as MNHEY and CDR2 as SVGAGI. This CDR3 reads CASSYSRDRVDEAFF. The DNA for the CDR3 is TGTGCCAGCAGTTACTCGCGGGACAGGGTTGATGAAGCTTTCTTT.

The chain joins TRBV6-1 to TRBJ2-2; 9 bases agree with TRBD1. The CDR3 length is 15 residues. Per the germline V gene, CDR1 is MNHNS and CDR2 is SASEGT. V shed 6 bases and J 4 bases; nucleotides not matched to a gene: 6. This chain's CDR3 is CASRPDRGVTGELFF. The CDR3, as DNA: TGTGCCAGCAGGCCCGACAGGGGGGTCACCGGGGAGCTGTTTTTT.

The genes are TRBV29-1 and TRBJ1-2, with unresolved D. V lost 4 bases and J lost 6, with 9 bases in between. The CDR3 has 11 amino acids. Germline CDR1 is SQVTM and CDR2 is ANQGSEA. The CDR3 spells CSVVTSHGYTF. In DNA, the CDR3 is TGCAGCGTTGTCACCAGCCATGGCTACACCTTC.

This clone appeared a single time. This rearrangement joins TRBV11-3 to TRBJ1-6; no clear D gene. Germline V CDR1 and CDR2: SGHNT, YENEEA. Trimming cost V 1 base and J 6 bases, with 7 bases left between them. The CDR3 sequence is 14 residues long. The chain's CDR3 is CASSLGLLNSPLHF. CDR3 DNA: TGTGCCAGCAGCTTAGGCCTACTTAATTCACCCCTCCACTTT.

The chain is built from TRBV11-2 and TRBJ1-3; 7 bases are a match to TRBD1. The CDR3 length is 18 residues. Germline V gene sequence: CDR1 SGHAT, CDR2 FQNNGV. V dropped 1 base and J dropped 0; count of bases not matched to a gene: 9. CDR3 loop: CASSLVRGQARSGNTIYF. The CDR3 DNA reads as TGTGCCAGCAGCTTAGTCAGAGGACAGGCCCGCTCTGGAAACACCATATATTTT.

The chain carries TRBV11-3 and TRBJ2-7; D perhaps matches TRBD1 (5 bases). Trimming removed 2 bases at V and 1 base at J, with 9 bases between. The CDR3 runs 14 residues. Germline CDR1 reads SGHNT; CDR2 reads YENEEA. Written as DNA, the CDR3 is TGTGCCAGCAGCTTACCGACAGCTTCCTACGAGCAGTACTTC. It specifies CASSLPTASYEQYF.

On this clone: One junction end disagrees with the germline gene, perhaps due to a read error. The chain has TRBV7-6 and TRBJ2-1; TRBD2 aligns across 10 bases. CDR3 length: 13 amino acids. In germline, CDR1 is SGHVS, CDR2 FNYEAQ. In DNA form, the CDR3 reads TGTGCCAGCAGCCTAGCGGGGGATAATGAGCAGTTCTTC. This sequence encodes CASSLAGDNEQFF.

The V call is TRBV28, the J call TRBJ1-2; D is unclear. The germline CDR1 and CDR2 sequences are MDHEN and SYDVKM. This CDR3 has 11 residues. V was clipped by 9 bases and J by 10 bases, with 15 bases between them. CDR3 sequence: CASQSDSFYTF. CDR3 in DNA: TGTGCCAGTCAATCTGACTCTTTCTACACCTTC.

The chain employs TRBV7-9 and TRBJ1-4, with D possibly matching TRBD1 (6 bases). CDR3 length: 15 residues. With 3 bases removed from V and 4 bases from J, the gap between germline ends came to 12 bases. The germline V gene encodes CDR1 SEHNR and CDR2 FQNEAQ (reference sequence). The CDR3 spells CASSFLGGLNEKLFF. CDR3 DNA: TGTGCCAGCAGCTTCCTCGGGGGGCTTAATGAAAAACTGTTTTTT.

A single count supports this clone. The chain employs TRBV11-3 and TRBJ1-1, with TRBD1 as a possible D gene (6 bases). The CDR3 has 16 residues. V was shortened by 0 bases and J by 3 bases, with 14 bases between the two germline ends. The germline V gene has CDR1 SGHNT and CDR2 YENEEA. CDR3 amino acids: CASSLDKLEGDTEAFF. The CDR3 bases are TGTGCCAGCAGCTTAGATAAGTTGGAGGGGGACACTGAAGCTTTCTTT. Together with reference TRBV11-3 and TRBJ1-1, the CDR3 gives the full variable domain: EAGVVQSPRYKIIEKKQPVAFWCNPISGHNTLYWYLQNLGQGPELLIRYENEEAVDDSQLPKDRFSAERLKGVDSTLKIQPAELGDSAVYLCASSLDKLEGDTEAFFGQGTRLTVV.

The gene calls are TRBV4-1 and TRBJ1-1; possibly TRBD1 for D (5 bases). The CDR3 has 16 amino acids. CDR1 MGHRA and CDR2 YSYEKL come from the germline V gene. Trimming shortened V by 4 bases and J by 1 base, and 16 bases separated the two germline ends. In nucleotides, the CDR3 is TGCGCCAGCAGCCCCTCGGAGGGGCAGACGAACACTGAAGCTTTCTTT. Translating it yields CASSPSEGQTNTEAFF.

Here the CDR3 reads CASSEYGGVYNEQFF. Written as DNA, the CDR3 is TGTGCCAGCAGTGAATATGGCGGGGTGTACAATGAGCAGTTCTTC. This rearrangement joins TRBV25-1 to TRBJ2-1; a possible D gene is TRBD2 (6 bases). Germline CDR1 MGHDK, CDR2 SYGVNS. V was shortened by 0 bases and J by 4 bases, with 10 bases between the two germline ends. The CDR3 runs to 15 residues.

The chain carries TRBV6-4 and TRBJ2-6; 9 bases map to TRBD1. The CDR3 covers 18 residues. With 6 bases clipped from V and 3 bases from J, the junction kept 12 bases outside the gene matches. Germline V gene sequence: CDR1 MRHNA, CDR2 SNTAGT. The CDR3 region is CASSRQGVPLGGANVLTF. DNA for the CDR3: TGTGCCAGCAGCCGACAGGGGGTGCCTTTGGGTGGGGCCAACGTCCTGACTTTC.

The chain carries TRBV6-4 and TRBJ1-6; D perhaps matches TRBD1 (6 bases). Germline lookup yields CDR1 MRHNA and CDR2 SNTAGT. Trimming left V 0 bases short and J 7 bases short, with 10 bases between. The CDR3 covers 15 residues. As DNA, the CDR3 is TGTGCCAGCAGTGACTCGGCGGGGGCGAATTCACCCCTCCACTTT. It is translated as CASSDSAGANSPLHF.

The V gene is TRBV28, the J gene TRBJ2-2; 7 nucleotides agree with TRBD2. Germline V CDR1 and CDR2: MDHEN, SYDVKM. V lost 3 bases and J lost 5; bases outside the gene matches: 3. This CDR3 has 14 residues. Here the CDR3 reads CASSFPAGTGELFF. The CDR3 nucleotides are TGTGCCAGCAGTTTTCCAGCGGGGACCGGGGAGCTGTTTTTT.